This note documents a single T cell receptor (beta chain) sequence. This entry comes from a study of blood T cell repertoires in COVID-19. For the study at large: Acute-phase and convalescent COVID-19 samples originated in the United States, Italy and Spain. Sample material is recorded as cDNA or gDNA derived from T cells, B-cell-depleted T cells, or PBMCs.

In the original workflow: Amplification of reference gene primers was used by the study to estimate nucleated cell counts. The repertoire was sequenced with immunoSEQ multiplex PCR; TCRdb's copy has only in-frame clones and lacks some. V, J and clone size reflect that table, while D and trimming were determined from the DNA. The sample has about 360,000 clones; about 86% are singletons. The CDR3 has 16 residues. Germline V gene data show CDR1 as SGHRS and CDR2 as YFSETQ. V was clipped by 0 bases and J by 8 bases, with 15 bases between them. Enrolled during active infection, Seattle patients were then followed longitudinally.

The chain employs TRBV5-1 and TRBJ1-6, with D maybe TRBD1 (5 bases). The sequence derives from a woman aged 55-75 years with COVID-19, enrolled during active disease. The material sequenced was peripheral blood. CDR3 bases: TGCGCCAGCAGCTTGGCCGTTCAGGGCATACATTCACCCCTCCACTTT. It encodes CASSLAVQGIHSPLHF.